This paragraph reports one T cell receptor beta chain. This entry comes from a study of blood T cell repertoires in COVID-19. The assay was immunoSEQ multiplex PCR, and TCRdb's table has in-frame clones only and misses some. The sample contains under 250,000 clones, about 89% of which appear only once. The CDR3 totals 14 residues. V trimming: 4 bases; J trimming: 7 bases; junction bases outside the gene matches: 6. Per germline, CDR1 MNHEY and CDR2 SVGAGI. The sequence was obtained from a woman in her sixties or seventies who had recovered from COVID-19. The chain has TRBV6-5 and TRBJ1-4; 7 bases map to TRBD1. Sequences were obtained from peripheral blood. In nucleotides, the CDR3 is TGTGCCAGCAGTTTTCGACAGGGAGGTGAAAAACTGTTTTTT. It translates to CASSFRQGGEKLFF.